These T cell receptor beta chains were read from a single sample in a study of OX40 agonist ivuxolimab in advanced cancers. Clones were read by immunoSEQ multiplex PCR, and TCRdb kept only the in-frame ones, dropping some. The repertoire consists of over 35,000 clones, with 74% occurring once and the leading ten covering about 18%. The input for sequencing was CD4+ or CD8+ T cells sorted from blood, taken in a trial of the OX40 agonist ivuxolimab. Source of these receptors: an adult with an advanced solid tumor such as melanoma, head and neck, liver or kidney cancer. The CDR3 runs from the conserved cysteine through the conserved F or W. A D gene is named only where the DNA matches it firmly. Size values are once, few and many counts, or a class for expanded clones, and some rows have none.

size | D | J | V | CDR3
- | TRBD1 | TRBJ1-2 | TRBV5-1 | CASSLGTGPIRGYTF
- | TRBD2 | TRBJ2-2 | TRBV5-1 | CASSLELAGTGELFF
- | - | TRBJ2-2 | TRBV9 | CASSAPGTGAGGELFF
- | TRBD2 | TRBJ2-2 | TRBV11-2 | CASSVSGGAGTGELFF
- | - | TRBJ2-2 | TRBV6-1 | CASSDWGRGTGELFF
- | - | TRBJ1-2 | TRBV7-9 | CASSLPGLGYGYTF
once | - | TRBJ2-7 | TRBV7-2 | CASSLEAGGGGEQYF
- | - | TRBJ2-1 | TRBV30 | CAWSSRVNEQFF
- | TRBD1 | TRBJ2-2 | TRBV7-3 | CASSLNGRGLTGELFF
medium-sized | - | TRBJ1-1 | TRBV12-5 | CASGLVIGENTEAFF